The next 23 T cell receptor beta chains were all read from a single sample in a study of blood T cell repertoires in COVID-19. Assay: immunoSEQ multiplex PCR; the TCRdb copy retains only in-frame clones and omits some. The data contain roughly 240,000 clones, 70% to 85% of them seen just once; the ten biggest clones take up around 2%. Source material: peripheral blood. These receptor sequences come from a woman aged 80 or over with acute or convalescent COVID-19.

The chain has TRBV7-8 and TRBJ2-5, with TRBD2 matching 11 bases. The CDR3 spans 17 residues. Unmatched junction bases numbered 8, after V lost 2 bases and J lost 3 bases. The germline gives CDR1 SGHVS, CDR2 FQNEAQ. This CDR3 reads CASSLRVAGGPEETQYF. The DNA of the CDR3 is TGTGCCAGCAGCTTACGTGTAGCGGGAGGGCCTGAAGAGACCCAGTACTTC.

This chain uses TRBV5-1 with TRBJ2-6; D unresolved. Between the trimmed V and J ends, which lost 5 bases and 0 bases, there was a span of 3 bases. The germline V gene encodes CDR1 SGHRS and CDR2 YFSETQ. The CDR3 has 13 amino acids. The CDR3 sequence: CASSHSGANVLTF. In nucleotides, the CDR3 is TGCGCCAGCAGTCACTCTGGGGCCAACGTCCTGACTTTC.

The J gene is TRBJ2-7, the V gene TRBV15, with 8 bases matching TRBD2. The CDR3 loop spans 15 amino acids. Unmatched junction bases numbered 8, after V lost 2 bases and J lost 5 bases. The V gene's germline CDR1 is LNHNV and CDR2 YYDKDF (reference sequence). The CDR3 is CATSRSGGGTHEQYF. CDR3 in DNA: TGTGCCACCAGCAGATCGGGGGGGGGCACCCACGAGCAGTACTTC.

J is TRBJ1-1 and V is TRBV27; D possibly corresponds to TRBD1 (6 bases). Trimming cost V 6 bases and J 1 base, with 15 bases left between them. The CDR3 sequence is 15 residues long. Germline V CDR1 and CDR2: MNHEY, SMNVEV (reference sequence). For the CDR3, the DNA is TGTGCCAGCAGACAATGGACAGTCCAGAACACTGAAGCTTTCTTT. Amino acid sequence: CASRQWTVQNTEAFF.

This chain uses TRBV6-4 with TRBJ2-3; 7 bases are shared with TRBD2. Germline CDR1 and CDR2: MRHNA and SNTAGT. The CDR3 is made up of 13 amino acids. V dropped 3 bases and J dropped 5; count of bases not matched to a gene: 2. CDR3 in DNA: TGTGCCAGCAGTGAGTTAGCGGGAGATACGCAGTATTTT. Translated, it gives CASSELAGDTQYF.

The chain carries TRBV9 and TRBJ2-2; possible D gene TRBD1, 7 bases. Trimming cost V 4 bases and J 1 base, with 17 bases left between them. The CDR3 is 17 amino acids. Germline V gene lookup returns CDR1 SGDLS and CDR2 YYNGEE. The CDR3 protein is CASSSRRGDGNTGELFF. The CDR3 bases are TGTGCCAGCAGCTCTCGCAGGGGGGACGGGAACACCGGGGAGCTGTTTTTT.

J is TRBJ1-1 and V is TRBV30, with a weak D call TRBD1 (5 bases). The ends were cut back, 5 bases at V and 1 base at J, with 11 bases in the middle. The CDR3 runs to 13 residues. From germline, CDR1 is GTSNPN and CDR2 SVGIG (reference sequence). DNA for the CDR3: TGTGCCTGGGAAGGACATCGGAACACTGAAGCTTTCTTT. Encoded protein: CAWEGHRNTEAFF.

The rearrangement links TRBV5-1 to TRBJ2-1; 9 bases are shared with TRBD2. The CDR3 consists of 15 residues. The V gene's germline CDR1 is SGHRS and CDR2 YFSETQ. Trimming removed 1 base from V and 6 bases from J; junction bases left unmatched: 5. The DNA for the CDR3 is TGCGCCAGCAGCTTGTCTCCTAGCGGGATCAATGAGCAGTTCTTC. Encoded protein: CASSLSPSGINEQFF.

The V call is TRBV4-2, the J call TRBJ1-2, with TRBD1 matching 7 bases. V shed 1 base, J shed 7 bases, and the junction held 15 bases outside the gene matches. This CDR3 is 17 amino acids long. Germline V gene sequence: CDR1 LGHNA, CDR2 YNFKEQ. The CDR3 region is CASSQGSRGRLSLGYTF. CDR3 nucleotides: TGTGCCAGCAGCCAAGGTAGTAGGGGGCGGCTATCACTTGGCTACACCTTC.

The gene calls are TRBV24-1 and TRBJ2-1, with 12 bases aligning to TRBD2. Germline V CDR1 and CDR2: KGHDR, SFDVKD. This CDR3 region has 17 residues. The junction had 8 bases not matched to a gene; V was cut back by 5 bases and J by 4 bases. The DNA for the CDR3 is TGTGCCACCAGTGCCTCCGGGACTAGCGGGCGATACAATGAGCAGTTCTTC. As protein: CATSASGTSGRYNEQFF.

This clone occurred a few times. This sequence joins TRBV20-1 and TRBJ1-1, with TRBD1 identical over 8 bases. CDR3 length: 11 amino acids. The germline V gene encodes CDR1 DFQATT and CDR2 SNEGSKA (reference sequence). After removal of 3 bases from V and 11 bases from J, the junction contained 5 bases not matched to a gene. The CDR3 spells CSASQGALAFF. Written as DNA, the CDR3 is TGCAGTGCTAGTCAGGGGGCCTTGGCTTTCTTT.

The CDR3 bases are TGTGCCAGCAGCCAAGCGTCGGGTGAGCAGTTCTTC. This translates into CASSQASGEQFF. The chain carries TRBV7-3 and TRBJ2-1, with D hard to call. V lost 5 bases and J 9 bases, leaving 11 bases between the germline ends. The V gene's germline CDR1 is SGHTA and CDR2 FQGTGA. The CDR3 is 12 residues long.

This chain joins TRBV7-9 and TRBJ1-4; 7 bases are a match to TRBD1. V dropped 5 bases and J dropped 4; count of bases not matched to a gene: 10. The CDR3 has 16 amino acids. CDR1 SEHNR and CDR2 FQNEAQ come from the germline V gene (reference sequence). The CDR3 spells CASSRGDRQYNEKLFF. The CDR3 region has the DNA TGTGCCAGCAGCCGAGGGGACAGACAATATAATGAAAAACTGTTTTTT.

The chain uses TRBV12-3 or TRBV12-4 and TRBJ1-6; D may be TRBD1 (6 bases). V lost 5 bases and J 8 bases, leaving 10 bases between the germline ends. This CDR3 is built from 13 residues. CDR3 DNA: TGTGCCAGCAGTCCACGACAGGATTCACCCCTCCACTTT. Amino acids: CASSPRQDSPLHF.

CDR3 nucleotides: TGTGCCAGCAGCTTAGGTTCTTGGGCAGAGCAGTTCTTC. It codes for CASSLGSWAEQFF. This sequence joins TRBV7-9 and TRBJ2-1, with unresolved D. The CDR3 is made up of 13 amino acids. The V gene lost 1 base and the J gene lost 10 bases, with 11 bases spanning the gap. The germline V gene encodes CDR1 SEHNR and CDR2 FQNEAQ (reference sequence).

Here the CDR3 reads CASSLGTGLSQGYTF. The CDR3 DNA reads as TGCGCCAGCAGCTTGGGTACAGGGCTAAGCCAGGGCTACACCTTC. J is TRBJ1-2 and V is TRBV5-1; D possibly corresponds to TRBD1 (6 bases). This CDR3 comprises 15 residues. Trimming left V 0 bases short and J 8 bases short, with 17 bases between. The germline V gene has CDR1 SGHRS and CDR2 YFSETQ.

V gene TRBV29-1 combines with J gene TRBJ1-1; 7 nucleotides line up with TRBD1. Trimming cost V 1 base and J 6 bases; bases outside gene matches: 2. The CDR3 has 12 residues. The germline V gene encodes CDR1 SQVTM and CDR2 ANQGSEA. Written as DNA, the CDR3 is TGCAGCGTTGAAGGGGGGACAGCTGAAGCTTTCTTT. Translating it yields CSVEGGTAEAFF.

J is TRBJ2-2 and V is TRBV15; the match to TRBD2 covers 11 bases. Germline values: CDR1 LNHNV, CDR2 YYDKDF (reference sequence). Germline trimming cut 5 bases from V and 3 bases from J; bases unmatched to any gene: 5. The CDR3 is 16 amino acids. CDR3 sequence (DNA): TGTGCCACCAGCGGGTATAGCGGGAGGGACACCGGGGAGCTGTTTTTT. Translated: CATSGYSGRDTGELFF.

The CDR3 coding sequence is TGCGCCAGCAGCTCGGGGGACCTCTCTGGAAACACCATATATTTT. The encoded protein is CASSSGDLSGNTIYF. The chain joins TRBV5-1 to TRBJ1-3; D is possibly TRBD1 (5 bases). The CDR3 has 15 residues. Germline values: CDR1 SGHRS, CDR2 YFSETQ. The germline V and J ends were trimmed by 3 bases and 0 bases, with 10 bases remaining between them.

The genes are TRBV2 and TRBJ1-1; D might be TRBD1 (6 bases). The CDR3 loop spans 13 amino acids. The V gene's germline CDR1 is SNHLY and CDR2 FYNNEI. V gave up 7 bases and J gave up 9 bases, with 18 bases separating them. In DNA form, the CDR3 reads TGTGCCAGCATTACATCTCAACAGGGTCAAGCTTTCTTT. It encodes CASITSQQGQAFF.

This chain links TRBV14 with TRBJ1-1, with 8 bases aligning to TRBD1. The CDR3 loop spans 13 amino acids. J gave up 4 bases and V 6 bases, and 4 bases lay outside the gene matches. The germline V gene encodes CDR1 SGHDN and CDR2 FVKESK. The CDR3 here is CASSQQGGTEAFF. The CDR3 bases are TGTGCCAGCAGTCAACAGGGGGGCACTGAAGCTTTCTTT.

V gene TRBV28 combines with J gene TRBJ2-7; D remains ambiguous. The CDR3 is 17 amino acids. Germline V CDR1 and CDR2: MDHEN, SYDVKM. CDR3 nucleotide sequence: TGTGTCACAGCCTCTACAAGTAGTAGGTTTTTACCCTACGAGCAGTACTTC. It specifies CVTASTSSRFLPYEQYF. Full variable domain (remainder filled in from reference TRBV28 and TRBJ2-7): DVKVTQSSRYLVKRTGEKVFLECVQDMDHENMFWYRQDPGLGLRLIYFSYDVKMKEKGDIPEGYSVSREKKERFSLILESASTNQTSMYLCVTASTSSRFLPYEQYFGPGTRLTVT.

The gene calls are TRBV6-2 or TRBV6-3 and TRBJ2-5; 10 positions agree with TRBD1. Germline V gives CDR1 MNHEY, CDR2 SVGEGT. The CDR3 length is 19 residues. The V gene end was trimmed by 4 bases and the J gene end by 0 bases; junction bases not matched to a gene: 14. The CDR3 nucleotides read TGTGCCAGCAGTTCCGACAGGGGGCGCGGGCCCAGGTACCAAGAGACCCAGTACTTC. Protein: CASSSDRGRGPRYQETQYF.